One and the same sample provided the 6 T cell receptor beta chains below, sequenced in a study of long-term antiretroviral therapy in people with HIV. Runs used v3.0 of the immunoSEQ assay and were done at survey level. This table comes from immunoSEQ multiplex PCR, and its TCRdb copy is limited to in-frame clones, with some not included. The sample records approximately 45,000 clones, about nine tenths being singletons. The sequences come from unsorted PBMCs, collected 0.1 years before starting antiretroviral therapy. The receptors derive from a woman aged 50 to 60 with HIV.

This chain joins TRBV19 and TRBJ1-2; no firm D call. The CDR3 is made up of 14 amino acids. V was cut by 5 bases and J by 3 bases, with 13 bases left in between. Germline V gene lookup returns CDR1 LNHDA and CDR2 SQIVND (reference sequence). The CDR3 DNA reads TGTGCCAGTAGTCCCCGGGGATCGGACTATGGCTACACCTTC. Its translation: CASSPRGSDYGYTF.

CDR3 protein: CASSYGLGGNSPLHF. CDR3 DNA: TGTGCCAGCAGTTACGGTTTAGGGGGTAATTCACCCCTCCACTTT. The chain recombines TRBV6-5 with TRBJ1-6, with a weak D call TRBD1 (6 bases). CDR3 length equals 15 residues. The germline V gene encodes CDR1 MNHEY and CDR2 SVGAGI. Trimming took off 2 bases at V and 6 bases at J, with 11 bases between the two ends.

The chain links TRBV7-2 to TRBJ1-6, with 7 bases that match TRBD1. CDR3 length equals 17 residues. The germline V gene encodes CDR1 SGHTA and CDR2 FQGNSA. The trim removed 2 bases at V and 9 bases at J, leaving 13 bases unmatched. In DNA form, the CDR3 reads TGTGCCAGCAGCTTAAGGGCCGACAGGGATTATGGTTCACCCCTCCACTTT. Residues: CASSLRADRDYGSPLHF.

CDR3 nucleotide sequence: TGCGCCAGCAGCCAAGGAAGGGTTAGCAATGAGCAGTTCTTC. Encoded protein: CASSQGRVSNEQFF. The rearrangement joins TRBV4-3 to TRBJ2-1; D gene ambiguous. The CDR3 totals 14 residues. CDR1 and CDR2 (germline): LGHNA, YSLEER. V lost 1 base to trimming and J lost 6 bases, with 10 bases between them.

This chain's CDR3 is CASSLADRLSYNEQFF. The CDR3 nucleotides are TGCGCCAGCAGCTTGGCGGACAGGCTCTCCTACAATGAGCAGTTCTTC. This rearrangement joins TRBV5-1 to TRBJ2-1, with 7 bases identical to TRBD1. CDR3 length: 16 amino acids. Trimming cost V 0 bases and J 0 bases; bases outside gene matches: 3. Germline-derived CDR1 and CDR2 are SGHRS and YFSETQ.

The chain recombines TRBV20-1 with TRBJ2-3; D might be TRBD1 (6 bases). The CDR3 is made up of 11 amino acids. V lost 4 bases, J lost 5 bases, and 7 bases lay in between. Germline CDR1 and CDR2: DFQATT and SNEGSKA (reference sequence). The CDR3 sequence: CSAKDRDTQYF. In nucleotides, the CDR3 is TGCAGTGCTAAGGACAGAGATACGCAGTATTTT.